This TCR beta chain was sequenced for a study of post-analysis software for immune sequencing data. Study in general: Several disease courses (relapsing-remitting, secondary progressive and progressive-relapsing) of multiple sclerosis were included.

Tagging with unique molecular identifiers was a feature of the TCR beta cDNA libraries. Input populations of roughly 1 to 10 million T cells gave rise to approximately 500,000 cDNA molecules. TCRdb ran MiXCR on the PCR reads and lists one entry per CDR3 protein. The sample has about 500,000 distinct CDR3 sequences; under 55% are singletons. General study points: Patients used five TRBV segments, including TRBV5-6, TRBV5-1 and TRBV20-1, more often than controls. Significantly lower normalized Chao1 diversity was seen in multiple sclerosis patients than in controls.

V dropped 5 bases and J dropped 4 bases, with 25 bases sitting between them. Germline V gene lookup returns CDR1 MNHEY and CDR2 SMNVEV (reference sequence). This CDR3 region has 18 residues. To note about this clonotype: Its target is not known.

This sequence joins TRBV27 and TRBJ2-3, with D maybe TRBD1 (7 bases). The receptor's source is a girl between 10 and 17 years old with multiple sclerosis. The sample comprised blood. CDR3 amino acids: CASSPRQGSGRGADTQYF. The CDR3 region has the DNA TGTGCCAGCAGTCCTCGACAGGGCTCCGGGAGAGGTGCAGATACGCAGTATTTT.